This T cell receptor beta chain was observed in a study of cytomegalovirus exposure and HLA in healthy donors. The PCR used 60 Vbeta and 13 Jbeta primers. Here immunoSEQ multiplex PCR was the method, and the copy in TCRdb shows in-frame clones only, minus some. The table lists over 85,000 clones, 79% of them singletons, with approximately 3.9% in the top ten. CDR3 length: 15 residues. V was trimmed by 0 bases and J by 3 bases, leaving 10 bases between them. Germline assignment: CDR1 SGHNT and CDR2 YYREEE (reference sequence). The genes are TRBV5-4 and TRBJ1-5; tentatively, D is TRBD1 (6 bases). This TCR was recovered from a woman aged 40 to 50 in good health and CMV-seronegative. The sequenced material came from PBMCs. CDR3 in amino acids: CASSLEQGLNQPQHF. The CDR3 DNA is TGTGCCAGCAGCTTGGAACAGGGCCTCAATCAGCCCCAGCATTTT.